This T cell receptor beta chain emerged from a study of cytomegalovirus exposure and HLA in healthy donors. With 60 Vbeta and 13 Jbeta primers, the PCR was carried out. Measured with immunoSEQ multiplex PCR; TCRdb has only the in-frame clones, and not every one. The table records 110,000 or so clones, roughly 13% of them present only once. Specimen: PBMCs. This TCR was recovered from a man aged 35 to 55 in good health and CMV-seropositive.

The CDR3 spells CSANLRTSGPYEQYF. The CDR3 DNA is TGCAGCGCTAACCTAAGGACTAGCGGACCCTACGAGCAGTACTTC. The V call is TRBV29-1, the J call TRBJ2-7; 10 bases match TRBD2. Germline lookup yields CDR1 SQVTM and CDR2 ANQGSEA. J lost 2 bases, V lost 7 bases, and 11 bases had no gene match. The CDR3 extends over 15 amino acids.